This passage covers 18 T cell receptor beta chains from one sample sequenced in a study of CD8+ T cells in alopecia areata (dated by TCRdb to about 2018). Read against the paper, the sample's time point label means: less than 30 weeks on oral tofacitinib. The label giving this sample's treatment or condition can be read as: oral pan-JAK inhibitor, 5-10 mg twice daily. Libraries came from the immunoSEQ multiplex PCR assay. RNA was extracted from all samples and reverse transcribed into cDNA, which served as template for TCR sequencing. As stored in TCRdb, this immuneACCESS dataset retains in-frame rearrangements with V and J assigned. A fraction of the clones does not appear; measured against another copy, unresolved V genes explain less than half of the discrepancy, and the remainder lacks a known reason. The sample table lists around 150,000 clones, 55% to 75% of them with a count of one. Over 12% of the sample comes from the top ten.

Sequencing used CD4+ T cells sorted from blood, obtained at week 24, from a patient treated with tofacitinib. Receptors originate from a human donor with alopecia areata.

The rearrangement links TRBV29-1 to TRBJ2-1; 9 nucleotides match TRBD1. This CDR3 is built from 13 residues. The germline V gene encodes CDR1 SQVTM and CDR2 ANQGSEA. V lost 6 bases to trimming and J lost 6 bases; unmatched junction nucleotides: 6. CDR3 sequence: CSVAGTGSNEQFF. Written as DNA, the CDR3 is TGCAGCGTAGCAGGGACAGGGAGCAATGAGCAGTTCTTC.

This clone was recorded a few times. The rearrangement joins TRBV4-1 to TRBJ1-2; D is perhaps TRBD1 (5 bases). The CDR3 spans 14 residues. V lost 0 bases to trimming and J lost 8 bases, with 13 bases between them. CDR1 MGHRA and CDR2 YSYEKL come from the germline V gene. The CDR3 protein is CASSQEAGRGGYTF. The CDR3 DNA reads TGCGCCAGCAGCCAAGAAGCCGGGAGGGGAGGCTACACCTTC.

There are a few counts of this clone. The chain recombines TRBV29-1 with TRBJ2-6; TRBD1 or TRBD2 may be the D gene (6 bases each). Trimming took off 6 bases at V and 0 bases at J, with 15 bases between the two ends. Germline V lookup: CDR1 SQVTM, CDR2 ANQGSEA. This CDR3 has 16 residues. This chain's CDR3 is CSVAGQGDSGANVLTF. The CDR3 DNA reads TGCAGCGTGGCGGGACAAGGGGACTCTGGGGCCAACGTCCTGACTTTC.

The genes are TRBV30 and TRBJ1-3; no reliable D call. There are 15 residues in the CDR3. CDR1 and CDR2 (germline): GTSNPN, SVGIG (reference sequence). Trimming shortened V by 4 bases and J by 2 bases, and 15 bases separated the two germline ends. CDR3 nucleotide sequence: TGTGCCTGGACTCCGGGGAGGGCCGCTGGAAACACCATATATTTT. Its protein is CAWTPGRAAGNTIYF.

The chain links TRBV29-1 to TRBJ1-5; 9 bases are a match to TRBD1. The V gene end was trimmed by 6 bases and the J gene end by 6 bases; junction bases not matched to a gene: 3. Germline CDR1 and CDR2: SQVTM and ANQGSEA. This CDR3 has 12 residues. CDR3 nucleotides: TGCAGCGTCGAGACAGGGGGTCAGCCCCAGCATTTT. Its translation: CSVETGGQPQHF.

The V and J genes are TRBV5-1 and TRBJ2-6, with 9 bases fitting TRBD1. CDR1 and CDR2 from the germline V gene are SGHRS and YFSETQ. After removal of 0 bases from V and 5 bases from J, the junction contained 3 bases not matched to a gene. CDR3 size: 16 residues. The CDR3 DNA follows: TGCGCCAGCAGCTTGGAGGGACAGGGTTGGGCCAACGTCCTGACTTTC. The encoded protein is CASSLEGQGWANVLTF.

The chain links TRBV27 to TRBJ2-2; unclear D gene. Germline lookup yields CDR1 MNHEY and CDR2 SMNVEV (reference sequence). The CDR3 contains 13 residues. Trimming pared 2 bases from V and 6 bases from J, leaving 7 bases between. DNA for the CDR3: TGTGCCAGCAGTTTAAATTGGGCCGGGGAGCTGTTTTTT. Amino acids: CASSLNWAGELFF.

V and J are TRBV25-1 and TRBJ1-1; D remains ambiguous. The CDR3 is made up of 13 amino acids. V was trimmed by 4 bases and J by 10 bases, leaving 16 bases between them. Germline V gene data show CDR1 as MGHDK and CDR2 as SYGVNS. CDR3 sequence: CASSAPSGGRAFF. The CDR3 nucleotides read TGTGCCAGCAGTGCACCTAGCGGAGGCCGAGCTTTCTTT.

The V and J genes are TRBV15 and TRBJ2-5; either TRBD1 or TRBD2 may supply D (6 bases each). This CDR3 region has 14 residues. Trimming cost V 1 base and J 5 bases, with 11 bases left between them. CDR1 is LNHNV and CDR2 is YYDKDF in the germline V gene (reference sequence). The CDR3 is CATSRVGGSETQYF. CDR3 DNA: TGTGCCACCAGCAGAGTAGGGGGGTCCGAGACCCAGTACTTC.

The J gene is TRBJ1-6, the V gene TRBV30; D is undetermined. The V gene's germline CDR1 is GTSNPN and CDR2 SVGIG (reference sequence). The CDR3 covers 14 residues. Trimming removed 0 bases at V and 9 bases at J, with 12 bases between. CDR3 sequence reads: CAWSVQIRISPLHF. CDR3 nucleotide sequence: TGTGCCTGGAGTGTACAAATCAGGATTTCACCCCTCCACTTT.

The count of this clone is one. The chain links TRBV2 to TRBJ1-2; possible D gene TRBD1, 6 bases. Trimming took off 4 bases at V and 7 bases at J, with 10 bases between the two ends. The CDR3 totals 12 residues. Looked up from germline, CDR1 is SNHLY and CDR2 is FYNNEI. In nucleotides, the CDR3 is TGTGCCAGCAGTGCAGGGGAAAGTGGCTACACCTTC. Translating it yields CASSAGESGYTF.

V usage is TRBV6-5 and J usage is TRBJ1-2, with D perhaps TRBD1 (5 bases). Germline-derived CDR1 and CDR2 are MNHEY and SVGAGI. V dropped 6 bases and J dropped 0 bases, with 5 bases sitting between them. The CDR3 is 12 residues long. The CDR3 DNA reads TGTGCCAGCAGGACAGCTAACTATGGCTACACCTTC. Encoded protein: CASRTANYGYTF.

The V gene is TRBV30, the J gene TRBJ1-1; D is undetermined. Trimming took off 3 bases at V and 8 bases at J, with 10 bases between the two ends. This CDR3 has 11 amino acids. The germline V gene has CDR1 GTSNPN and CDR2 SVGIG (reference sequence). The CDR3 is CAWRIVGEAFF. CDR3 nucleotide sequence: TGTGCCTGGAGGATAGTAGGGGAAGCTTTCTTT.

The chain links TRBV4-2 to TRBJ1-4, with D possibly TRBD1 on 6 matching bases. CDR1 is LGHNA, CDR2 YNFKEQ, per germline. Deletions cut 4 bases from V and 4 bases from J, with 16 bases between. This CDR3 comprises 16 residues. The CDR3 nucleotides read TGTGCCAGCAGCCCAGGAGATACAGGGATTAATGAAAAACTGTTTTTT. Its translation is CASSPGDTGINEKLFF.

As DNA, the CDR3 is TGTGCCAGCTCGCCTGACAGGGGGCCATATGGCTACACCTTC. This codes for CASSPDRGPYGYTF. The chain uses TRBV18 and TRBJ1-2; 10 bases agree with TRBD1. The J segment lost 5 bases and the V segment lost 6 bases, leaving 6 bases of the junction unmatched. Looked up from germline, CDR1 is KGHSH and CDR2 is LQKENI. The CDR3 runs 14 residues.

This clone was counted only a few times. Other nucleotide sequences in the sample specify the same CDR3. The chain carries TRBV6-5 and TRBJ1-5; 9 nucleotides align to TRBD1. V lost 5 bases and J lost 4; bases outside the gene matches: 3. The CDR3 sequence is 14 residues long. Germline V gene data show CDR1 as MNHEY and CDR2 as SVGAGI. CDR3 residues: CASSAGTGNQPQHF. The CDR3 DNA follows: TGTGCCAGCAGTGCCGGGACAGGGAATCAGCCCCAGCATTTT.

V gene TRBV11-2 combines with J gene TRBJ1-2; perhaps TRBD1 as D (6 bases). V was clipped by 2 bases and J by 6 bases, with 10 bases between them. The V gene's germline CDR1 is SGHAT and CDR2 FQNNGV. The CDR3 is 13 amino acids. The CDR3 nucleotides are TGTGCCAGCAGCTTAAGGGGGAGGGATGGCTACACCTTC. It yields the protein CASSLRGRDGYTF.

This clone was seen a single time. The rearrangement uses TRBV29-1 and TRBJ2-3; tentatively, D is TRBD1 (6 bases). This CDR3 region has 17 residues. Germline V gene sequence: CDR1 SQVTM, CDR2 ANQGSEA. V lost 3 bases, J lost 2 bases, and 21 bases lay in between. The CDR3 DNA reads as TGCAGCGTTGAGGCCCGCCTAGGGGGAATCTTCACAGATACGCAGTATTTT. It encodes CSVEARLGGIFTDTQYF.